This TCR beta chain was captured in a study of T-cell memory formation after mild COVID-19. Study-wide context: TCR clusters were largely donor specific. Study-wide results and caveats: Memory sampled before infection contained some responding clones, suggesting cross-reactive memory joined.

Constant-segment primers served in 5'RACE that generated TCR alpha and TCR beta cDNA libraries bearing sample barcodes and UMIs. TCRdb re-derived calls from the 5' RACE reads in MiXCR, one entry per CDR3 protein. There are approximately 410,000 distinct CDR3 sequences in the sample; more than 20% occur only once, and over 10% lies in the top ten. Germline V gives CDR1 MNHEY, CDR2 SVGAGI. CDR3 length equals 15 residues. The germline V and J ends were trimmed by 2 bases and 6 bases, with 11 bases remaining between them. This clonotype was seen a handful of times. Its antigen is as yet unknown. The TCR sequence derives from an adult woman who had mild COVID-19 (a few samples of this study predate the infection). Cell type and time point are not known. The V call is TRBV6-5, the J call TRBJ1-6, with D possibly matching TRBD1 (6 bases). Sequenced material: PBMCs or a T cell subset sorted from them (not recorded which). CDR3 nucleotide sequence: TGTGCCAGCAGTTACGATGCAGGGGTTAATTCACCCCTCCACTTT. Its translation: CASSYDAGVNSPLHF.